This T cell receptor beta chain originates from a study of T cell changes during pregnancy in multiple sclerosis. J gave up 1 base and V 1 base, and 1 base lay outside the gene matches. CDR1 and CDR2 (germline): SGHRS, YFSETQ. CDR3 length equals 14 residues. TCRdb's copy holds only in-frame clones and misses some; the assay was immunoSEQ multiplex PCR. Of 55,000 to 85,000 clones detected, roughly 92% appear once; the ten largest clones hold roughly 2%. The source is a female donor with multiple sclerosis, enrolled in a pregnancy study. The sequencing here drew on peripheral blood, taken in the second trimester of pregnancy. This chain uses TRBV5-1 with TRBJ2-5; 7 bases match TRBD2. CDR3 DNA sequence: TGCGCCAGCAGCTTGTGGGGGGGCCAAGAGACCCAGTACTTC. This gives the protein CASSLWGGQETQYF.